A selection of T cell receptor beta chains follows, all from one sample in a study of blood T cell repertoires in COVID-19. Method: immunoSEQ multiplex PCR; TCRdb's copy keeps in-frame clones and lacks some. This table holds about 85,000 clones, 84% found once. Sequencing input: peripheral blood. The receptor source for this set is a human donor in a cohort sampled during active COVID-19. The CDR3 runs from the conserved cysteine through the conserved F or W. D genes are given only for firm matches. A clone size is listed for some rows: how often the clone was seen (once, few, many), or a class if it is expanded.

j_call clone_size d_call v_call cdr3_nt cdr3_aa
TRBJ1-2 . TRBD1 TRBV5-1 TGCGCCAGCAGCGCCGGGACAGAGGGTGGCTACACCTTC CASSAGTEGGYTF
TRBJ2-1 . TRBD2 TRBV5-1 TGCGCCAGCAGCTTTAGCGGGGGGCTCTACAATGAGCAGTTCTTC CASSFSGGLYNEQFF
TRBJ2-1 . . TRBV2 TGTGCCAGCAGACCTATGACAGCCAATGAGCAGTTCTTC CASRPMTANEQFF
TRBJ1-1 . TRBD1 TRBV7-9 TGTGCCAGCAGCACGCAGGGGGGCACTGAAGCTTTCTTT CASSTQGGTEAFF
TRBJ2-7 . . TRBV20-1 TGCAGTGCCCGGAGCCCCTACGAGCAGTACTTC CSARSPYEQYF
TRBJ1-6 . . TRBV19 TGTGCCAGTAGTATAGCCGACCCAGGGCGAGGATCACCCCTCCACTTT CASSIADPGRGSPLHF
TRBJ2-3 . . TRBV5-1 TGCGCCAGCAGCCCAACTAGCACAGATACGCAGTATTTT CASSPTSTDTQYF
TRBJ2-2 few . TRBV5-1 TGCGCCAGCAGCGTGGGACAGAACACCGGGGAGCTGTTTTTT CASSVGQNTGELFF
TRBJ1-1 few TRBD1 TRBV7-9 TGTGCCAGCAGCGCCGGCGACAGGGGAGCTTTCTTT CASSAGDRGAFF
TRBJ2-7 . . TRBV30 TGTGCCTGGAGTGTCGGGGGTGGTAACGAGCAGTACTTC CAWSVGGGNEQYF
TRBJ2-2 . TRBD1 TRBV7-9 TGTGCCAGCAGCTCAGGGACAGGGGACACCGGGGAGCTGTTTTTT CASSSGTGDTGELFF
TRBJ2-3 . TRBD2 TRBV7-9 TGTGCCAGCAGCTTACGTCGCGGGGGGACAGATACGCAGTATTTT CASSLRRGGTDTQYF
TRBJ1-2 . . TRBV19 TGTGCCAGTAGTCCCGAAGGGCGCAGGGGCTATGGCTACACCTTC CASSPEGRRGYGYTF
TRBJ1-1 . TRBD1 TRBV27 TGTGCCAGCAGTTTATCCGGGACAGGGGTCGGGACTGAAGCTTTCTTT CASSLSGTGVGTEAFF
TRBJ2-3 . TRBD2 TRBV9 TGTGCCAGCAGCGTAGGGCTAGCGGGGGGGTGGAGCTTCGATACGCAGTATTTT CASSVGLAGGWSFDTQYF
TRBJ2-5 . TRBD1 TRBV30 TGTGCCTGGACCCAGCCCCACGGGACAGGATATAAGGAGACCCAGTACTTC CAWTQPHGTGYKETQYF
TRBJ2-7 . . TRBV7-6 TGTGCCAGCAGCTTAGCGAGAAGTTCGACAGGTTCCTACGAGCAGTACTTC CASSLARSSTGSYEQYF
TRBJ2-5 . . TRBV2 TGTGCCAGCAGGCCGGGACTCGGGGGAGAGACCCAGTACTTC CASRPGLGGETQYF
TRBJ1-3 . . TRBV5-1 TGCGCCAGCAGCTTGTCGGTATCTGGAAACACCATATATTTT CASSLSVSGNTIYF
TRBJ2-7 once TRBD2 TRBV3-1/TRBV3-2 TGTGCCAGCAGCCACGGAGCTCTAGCGGCATACGAGCAGTACTTC CASSHGALAAYEQYF
TRBJ2-2 once . TRBV10-1 TGCGCCAGCAGGGGAGGACAGGAAAACACCGGGGAGCTGTTTTTT CASRGGQENTGELFF
TRBJ1-1 . . TRBV9 TGTGCCAGCAGCGTAGAACGCCAGACTGAAGCTTTCTTT CASSVERQTEAFF
TRBJ1-5 . TRBD1 TRBV5-6 TGTGCCAGCAGCGCCGGACAGGGGGCTGGAAGCAATCAGCCCCAGCATTTT CASSAGQGAGSNQPQHF
TRBJ2-1 . . TRBV11-2 TGTGCCAGCAGCTTAGGGACAGCCTACAATGAGCAGTTCTTC CASSLGTAYNEQFF
TRBJ1-2 . . TRBV28 TGTGCCAGCTTCGCACTACAGGGCACTAACTATGGCTACACCTTC CASFALQGTNYGYTF
TRBJ2-6 . TRBD2 TRBV2 TGTGCCAGCAGTGTGAGCGGGAGTAGCTCTGGGGCCAACGTCCTGACTTTC CASSVSGSSSGANVLTF
TRBJ2-7 . . TRBV10-3 TGTGCCATCAGTGATACTACCCGAGAAGGATCCGAGCAGTACTTC CAISDTTREGSEQYF
TRBJ2-2 . . TRBV3-1/TRBV3-2 TGTGCCAGCAGCCAAGCCAGGGTCAACACCGGGGAGCTGTTTTTT CASSQARVNTGELFF
TRBJ2-2 . . TRBV10-1 TGCGCCAGCAGTTCAGTCGCGAACACCGGGGAGCTGTTTTTT CASSSVANTGELFF
TRBJ2-5 . . TRBV5-5 TGTGCCAGCAGCTTCTGGCAGTACCAAGAGACCCAGTACTTC CASSFWQYQETQYF
TRBJ2-7 . . TRBV5-5 TGTGCCAGCAGCCCAGGGGTAAGCTCCTACGAGCAGTACTTC CASSPGVSSYEQYF
TRBJ2-1 . TRBD2 TRBV28 TGTGCCAGCAGTTCAGGACTAGCGGGGGGGCCCTCCTACAATGAGCAGTTCTTC CASSSGLAGGPSYNEQFF
TRBJ2-6 . TRBD1 TRBV6-6 TGTGCCAGCAGTCGACAGGGTAGGAGTTCTGGGGCCAACGTCCTGACTTTC CASSRQGRSSGANVLTF
TRBJ2-2 . . TRBV5-5 TGTGCCAGCAGCTCGGAGGGTTTCGACACCGGGGAGCTGTTTTTT CASSSEGFDTGELFF
TRBJ1-1 . TRBD1 TRBV4-2 TGTGCCAGCAGTCGGGACAGGGGTGCTTCTGAAGCTTTCTTT CASSRDRGASEAFF
TRBJ1-5 . TRBD1 TRBV15 TGTGCCACCAGCAATAGACAGGGGGTGAGTCAGCCCCAGCATTTT CATSNRQGVSQPQHF
TRBJ1-2 . . TRBV28 TGTGCCAGCAGTTTTATGGTGGGCAATGGCTACACCTTC CASSFMVGNGYTF
TRBJ2-2 . TRBD2 TRBV4-1 TGCGCCAGCAGCCAAGGACTAGCGTGGGTACGGAGGACCGGGGAGCTGTTTTTT CASSQGLAWVRRTGELFF
TRBJ2-3 few TRBD2 TRBV18 TGTGCCAGCTCACCCCGGCTAGCGGGGGTGACAGATACGCAGTATTTT CASSPRLAGVTDTQYF
TRBJ1-1 . . TRBV4-2 TGTGCCAGCAGCCAAGAGACCGGACAGCACACTGAAGCTTTCTTT CASSQETGQHTEAFF
TRBJ1-1 . . TRBV27 TGTGCCAGCAGCCAGGGCATGAGCACTGAAGCTTTCTTT CASSQGMSTEAFF
TRBJ2-5 . TRBD2 TRBV3-1/TRBV3-2 TGTGCCAGCAGCCATACTAGCGGGGCAGCGGAGACCCAGTACTTC CASSHTSGAAETQYF
TRBJ2-2 . TRBD1 TRBV5-1 TGCGCCAGCAGCGGACAGGGGCCCTATAGCCTCGCGAACACCGGGGAGCTGTTTTTT CASSGQGPYSLANTGELFF
TRBJ2-3 once TRBD1 TRBV11-2 TGTGCCAGCAGCCCATCGATGACAGGGAAAAGCACAGATACGCAGTATTTT CASSPSMTGKSTDTQYF
TRBJ1-4 . . TRBV5-4 TGTGCCAGCAGCTTGGGGCAGACAGATAATGAAAAACTGTTTTTT CASSLGQTDNEKLFF
TRBJ1-5 . TRBD1 TRBV15 TGTGCCACCAGCAGACCCAGGGACAGGGGGATAAGCAATCAGCCCCAGCATTTT CATSRPRDRGISNQPQHF
TRBJ2-3 . TRBD1 TRBV7-9 TGTGCCAGCAGGTCGGGACAGGGGGTGACAGATACGCAGTATTTT CASRSGQGVTDTQYF
TRBJ1-1 . TRBD1 TRBV9 TGTGCCAGCAGCGGGGACAGGGACACTGAAGCTTTCTTT CASSGDRDTEAFF
TRBJ2-3 . TRBD2 TRBV7-3 TGTGCCAGCAGCTTACTAGCGGGGGGGCCAGATACGCAGTATTTT CASSLLAGGPDTQYF
TRBJ2-1 . . TRBV20-1 TGCAGTGCTTCCCTACATGAGCAGTTCTTC CSASLHEQFF
TRBJ1-4 . TRBD1 TRBV2 TGTGCCAGCAGTGAGACAGGGAGAAGTGAAAAACTGTTTTTT CASSETGRSEKLFF
TRBJ2-5 . TRBD2 TRBV27 TGTGCCAGCAGTTCCCGGACTAGCGGGGGGCCGGGAGAGACCCAGTACTTC CASSSRTSGGPGETQYF
TRBJ1-2 . TRBD1 TRBV27 TGTGCCAGCAGAAGACAGGGAGCTAACTATGGCTACACCTTC CASRRQGANYGYTF
TRBJ2-7 . TRBD1 TRBV5-1 TGCGCCAGCAGCTTCGTCAGGGGGCCGTACGAGCAGTACTTC CASSFVRGPYEQYF
TRBJ2-3 . . TRBV12-3/TRBV12-4 TGTGCCAGCAGCCAGACAGATACGCAGTATTTT CASSQTDTQYF
TRBJ2-5 . TRBD2 TRBV5-1 TGCGCCAGCAGCTTGGGTGCGGGGGGGGCCGTCGAGACCCAGTACTTC CASSLGAGGAVETQYF
TRBJ1-2 once . TRBV7-9 TGTGCCAGCACCCAAGACCGGGGAGGCTACACCTTC CASTQDRGGYTF
TRBJ2-7 medium-sized TRBD1 TRBV19 TGTGCCAGTAGTAAAATGCCAGGGGGTTTCCACGAGCAGTACTTC CASSKMPGGFHEQYF
TRBJ2-1 few TRBD2 TRBV12-3/TRBV12-4 TGTGCCAGCAGTTTAGGGCGGGGGGTACAGTTCTTC CASSLGRGVQFF
TRBJ2-7 . . TRBV7-9 TGTGCCAGCAGCTTAAGGGTGGACAGCTACGAGCAGTACTTC CASSLRVDSYEQYF